Below, one T cell receptor beta chain is given with its context. The antigen is unknown. The source of the sample is a study of T cells expressing NK-cell markers. Study as a whole: Obtained from sorted CD3+CD56+NKG2C+, CD3+CD56+NKG2C- and CD3+CD56-NKG2C+ T cells were the TCR beta repertoires. HCMV seropositivity characterized most of the eight sequenced donors, and seronegativity one.

TCRdb reprocessed the 5' RACE reads, keeping one entry per CDR3 protein, no DNA. The sample's table shows some 600,000 distinct CDR3 sequences. Broader study findings: The contribution of dominant NKG2C+ clonotypes to CD8+ T cells in more than five donors was roughly 1.0-7.0%.

In germline, CDR1 is SEHNR, CDR2 FQNEAQ (reference sequence). The CDR3 runs to 14 residues. The sample consisted of blood T cells: a sorted CD56 or NKG2C T cell subset, CD4+ or CD8+ T cells, or bulk PBMC T cells (not recorded which). The sequence came from a man younger than 30 in good health. The gene calls are TRBV7-9 and TRBJ2-1. The CDR3 sequence is CASSLASGHNEQFF. Full variable domain (remainder filled in from reference TRBV7-9 and TRBJ2-1): DTGVSQNPRHKITKRGQNVTFRCDPISEHNRLYWYRQTLGQGPEFLTYFQNEAQLEKSRLLSDRFSAERPKGSFSTLEIQRTEQGDSAMYLCASSLASGHNEQFFGPGTRLTVL.